This TCR beta chain is from a study of radiation and T cells in renal cell carcinoma (dated by TCRdb to between 2020 and 2021). A note on the overall study: Samples came from a clinical trial, in which primary renal cell carcinomas received 15 Gy stereotactic body radiation therapy followed by nephrectomy 4 weeks later. A total of roughly 53 samples underwent TCR beta sequencing, made up of approximately 26 tumors and about 27 peripheral blood samples. Across all 50 or so samples, several million unique CDR3 nucleotide sequences encoding some 2.6 million unique CDR3 amino acid sequences were identified. What the work shows at the level of the full study, not this receptor alone: Because the trial had a single-armed design, the trial could not examine how radiation dose or scheduling affected the TCR repertoire. Tracking of blood repertoire dynamics stopped at three to five weeks after treatment, with no follow-up past that point. No pretreatment tumor biopsies were available, so the baseline intratumoral presence of clonotypes could not be determined. An increase in top tumor clonotypes in blood was observed from baseline to 2 weeks post-radiation, followed by contraction by 4 weeks, which was taken to suggest transient expansion of tumor-resident clones.

The immunoSEQ kit was used, according to the manufacturer's recommendations, to generate TCR beta libraries from genomic DNA. For library preparation, a first multiplex PCR was performed with proprietary primers, followed by a second PCR in which unique barcodes were added, and bead cleanups were performed after each round. A positive control reaction and a negative control reaction, both provided in the kit, were run with every batch of samples. The final libraries were assessed on an Agilent 4200 TapeStation D1000 ScreenTape, pooled by volume, and quantified by qPCR. Sequencing was performed on an Illumina NextSeq500 using a MidOutput 150-cycle cartridge, with 156 Read1 cycles, 15 Index1 cycles, and the kit custom primers. The pooled library was loaded at approximately 1 pM with an approximately 18% PhiX control spike-in. The source study handled its data this way. The vendor-processed data were analyzed in R, and a clonotype was defined as all T cells that share the same CDR3 nucleotide sequence. For clone abundance analyses, frequencies were normalized to the 10,000 most abundant clones per sample. Before analysis, public T cell clones were removed, and these numbered fewer than six per sample on average. An abundance difference of at least 32-fold between compartments was the criterion for calling clonotypes tumor-enriched or baseline blood-enriched. A beta-binomial differential abundance model was used to identify clonotypes that were expanded or contracted between blood time points. Tumor-blood repertoire similarity was measured with the Baroni-Urbani and Buser coefficient, and group comparisons used two-tailed Wilcoxon tests in R. TCRdb took over this immuneACCESS table, retaining in-frame rearrangements with V and J assigned. Such tables are incomplete; in checked studies, under half of the missing clones stem from an unresolved V gene, and the remainder is unexplained. V and J calls and clone size come straight from that table; D and trimming were deduced from the DNA. In this sample the table shows tens of thousands of clones, 78% of which occur a single time. Of the sample, less than 7.5% is held by the ten largest clones.

The label giving this sample's time point can be read as: baseline pretreatment blood. What this sample's treatment or condition label stands for: 15 Gy SBRT to primary tumor, nephrectomy 4 weeks later. To track tumor-enriched clonotypes, serial peripheral blood was sampled from radiation-treated patients at baseline and at 2 weeks and 4 weeks after SBRT. Every patient's renal cell carcinoma showed clear cell pathology. The QIAamp DNA Blood Mini Kit (Qiagen) was used to prepare genomic DNA for TCR sequencing. Samples were included in the analyses only if all quality control checks were passed. Trimming removed 4 bases from V and 4 bases from J, leaving 17 bases between the germline ends. Taken from cysteine to phenylalanine, the CDR3 has 15 residues. The only DNA kept is the CDR3, 45 bases in frame from the first base. The CDR1 and CDR2 encoded by the germline V gene are SGHRS and YFSETQ. With regard to this clone: Its binding antigen is unknown. Qualities for individual bases were not recorded, and no much larger clone is one base off.

Sequencing used blood, obtained from a patient whose treatment included radiotherapy and nephrectomy. The chain links TRBV5-1 with TRBJ1-2, with TRBD1 as a weak D call on 6 bases. The sequence was obtained from a man between 60 and 75 years old with renal cell carcinoma. The DNA sequence reads TGCGCCAGCAGCCCCGGGGGCAGGAGCCCCTATGGCTACACCTTC. Translation gives CASSPGGRSPYGYTF. The entire variable domain, with the stretches around the CDR3 drawn from the reference TRBV5-1 and TRBJ1-2 proteins, is KAGVTQTPRYLIKTRGQQVTLSCSPISGHRSVSWYQQTPGQGLQFLFEYFSETQRNKGNFPGRFSGRQFSNSRSEMNVSTLELGDSALYLCASSPGGRSPYGYTFGSGTRLTVV.